Listed below are T cell receptor beta chains from one sample, sequenced in a study of molecular identifiers for immune sequencing clone quantification. TCRdb re-called the PCR reads through MiXCR, storing one row per CDR3 protein. The sample records some 650,000 distinct CDR3 sequences, roughly 21% being singletons. Material for sequencing was naive CD8+ T cells from blood, with Jurkat cell RNA spiked in. These receptors all stem from a human donor in good health. Some libraries in this study had Jurkat cell RNA spiked in. CDR3s include the opening cysteine and the closing phenylalanine or tryptophan. Fields, in order: J gene, V gene, clone size, D gene, CDR3 protein, CDR3 DNA. A D gene is named only where the DNA matches it firmly. Not every row has a clone size; where given, it reads once, few, many or a size class.

j_gene: TRBJ2-7; v_gene: TRBV4-3; abundance: many; d_gene: NA; CDR3aa: CASSQGPWNEQYF; CDR3nt: TGCGCCAGCAGCCAAGGTCCGTGGAACGAGCAGTACTTC
j_gene: TRBJ1-2; v_gene: TRBV27; abundance: NA; d_gene: NA; CDR3aa: CASREQGRGYGYTF; CDR3nt: TGTGCCAGCAGAGAGCAGGGGCGCGGGTATGGCTACACCTTC
j_gene: TRBJ2-3; v_gene: TRBV27; abundance: many; d_gene: TRBD2; CDR3aa: CASSPTSGGAIDTQYF; CDR3nt: TGTGCCAGCAGTCCAACTAGCGGGGGGGCCATAGATACGCAGTATTTT
j_gene: TRBJ2-2; v_gene: TRBV25-1; abundance: many; d_gene: NA; CDR3aa: CASSEGGRTGELFF; CDR3nt: TGTGCCAGCAGTGAAGGGGGGCGTACCGGGGAGCTGTTTTTT
j_gene: TRBJ2-3; v_gene: TRBV7-3; abundance: many; d_gene: TRBD2; CDR3aa: CASSSGTSGFLTDTQYF; CDR3nt: TGTGCCAGCAGCTCCGGGACTAGCGGGTTTCTTACAGATACGCAGTATTTT
j_gene: TRBJ2-1; v_gene: TRBV11-1; abundance: few; d_gene: TRBD2; CDR3aa: CASSLEPPLAGASGDEQFF; CDR3nt: TGTGCCAGCAGCTTAGAGCCCCCGCTAGCGGGAGCCTCTGGGGATGAGCAGTTCTTC
j_gene: TRBJ2-7; v_gene: TRBV7-9; abundance: NA; d_gene: NA; CDR3aa: CASSYPRGGQGYSCEQYF; CDR3nt: TGTGCCAGCAGCTATCCAAGGGGTGGGCAGGGATACTCCTGCGAGCAGTACTTC
j_gene: TRBJ2-2; v_gene: TRBV27; abundance: NA; d_gene: NA; CDR3aa: CASSLYLGGHDYTGELFF; CDR3nt: TGTGCCAGCAGTTTATACCTCGGAGGACATGATTACACCGGGGAGCTGTTTTTT
j_gene: TRBJ2-2; v_gene: TRBV11-3; abundance: few; d_gene: NA; CDR3aa: CASCTDTGELFF; CDR3nt: TGTGCCAGCTGTACGGACACCGGGGAGCTGTTTTTT
j_gene: TRBJ2-3; v_gene: TRBV29-1; abundance: many; d_gene: TRBD1; CDR3aa: CSGRGQVTDTQYF; CDR3nt: TGCAGCGGGCGGGGACAGGTCACAGATACGCAGTATTTT
j_gene: TRBJ1-4; v_gene: TRBV7-9; abundance: many; d_gene: NA; CDR3aa: CASSTRATNEKLFF; CDR3nt: TGTGCCAGCAGCACCAGAGCAACTAATGAAAAACTGTTTTTT
j_gene: TRBJ1-1; v_gene: TRBV19; abundance: NA; d_gene: NA; CDR3aa: CASSIAMNTEAFF; CDR3nt: TGTGCCAGTAGTATAGCCATGAACACTGAAGCTTTCTTT
j_gene: TRBJ2-3; v_gene: TRBV2; abundance: many; d_gene: NA; CDR3aa: CASSPPVGGLGDTQYF; CDR3nt: TGTGCCAGCAGTCCCCCCGTCGGGGGGCTGGGTGATACGCAGTATTTT
j_gene: TRBJ1-1; v_gene: TRBV1; abundance: NA; d_gene: NA; CDR3aa: CTSSQVPWACTEAFF; CDR3nt: TGCACCAGCAGCCAAGTTCCCTGGGCGTGTACTGAAGCTTTCTTT
j_gene: TRBJ2-1; v_gene: TRBV7-9; abundance: few; d_gene: NA; CDR3aa: CASSLSGTYYNEQFF; CDR3nt: TGTGCCAGCAGCTTATCTGGGACTTACTACAATGAGCAGTTCTTC
j_gene: TRBJ1-5; v_gene: TRBV19; abundance: many; d_gene: TRBD1; CDR3aa: CASGTGAIQPQHF; CDR3nt: TGTGCCAGTGGAACAGGGGCTATTCAGCCCCAGCATTTT
j_gene: TRBJ2-7; v_gene: TRBV6-2/TRBV6-3; abundance: many; d_gene: NA; CDR3aa: CASTIGTHSSYEQYF; CDR3nt: TGTGCCAGCACCATCGGGACTCACAGCTCCTACGAGCAGTACTTC
j_gene: TRBJ2-7; v_gene: TRBV20-1; abundance: many; d_gene: NA; CDR3aa: CSAPDDESSYEQYF; CDR3nt: TGCAGTGCTCCTGATGATGAGAGCTCCTACGAGCAGTACTTC
j_gene: TRBJ2-7; v_gene: TRBV14; abundance: many; d_gene: NA; CDR3aa: CASSQKPSEQYF; CDR3nt: TGTGCCAGCAGCCAGAAGCCCTCCGAGCAGTACTTC
j_gene: TRBJ1-1; v_gene: TRBV9; abundance: many; d_gene: NA; CDR3aa: CASSAAQNTEAFF; CDR3nt: TGTGCCAGCAGCGCCGCGCAAAACACTGAAGCTTTCTTT
j_gene: TRBJ1-5; v_gene: TRBV6-2/TRBV6-3; abundance: few; d_gene: NA; CDR3aa: CASESRVSHYTYSNQPQHF; CDR3nt: TGTGCCAGCGAGAGTCGTGTTTCCCACTATACTTATAGCAATCAGCCCCAGCATTTT
j_gene: TRBJ2-7; v_gene: TRBV5-4; abundance: many; d_gene: TRBD1; CDR3aa: CASSSGQGAFEQYF; CDR3nt: TGTGCCAGCAGCTCGGGACAGGGGGCCTTCGAGCAGTACTTC
j_gene: TRBJ1-4; v_gene: TRBV12-3/TRBV12-4; abundance: many; d_gene: TRBD1; CDR3aa: CASTTGTVIEKLFF; CDR3nt: TGTGCCAGCACCACCGGGACAGTCATAGAAAAACTGTTTTTT
j_gene: TRBJ1-5; v_gene: TRBV3-1; abundance: few; d_gene: NA; CDR3aa: CASSQSAAGAINQPQHF; CDR3nt: TGTGCCAGCAGCCAAAGTGCGGCAGGGGCCATCAATCAGCCCCAGCATTTT
j_gene: TRBJ1-6; v_gene: TRBV5-1; abundance: NA; d_gene: NA; CDR3aa: CASGSTGLESSPLHF; CDR3nt: TGCGCCAGCGGAAGCACGGGGCTCGAGAGTTCACCCCTCCACTTT
j_gene: TRBJ1-1; v_gene: TRBV4-3; abundance: many; d_gene: NA; CDR3aa: CASSQRGLNTEAFF; CDR3nt: TGCGCCAGCAGCCAACGGGGCTTGAACACTGAAGCTTTCTTT
j_gene: TRBJ2-3; v_gene: TRBV25-1; abundance: many; d_gene: NA; CDR3aa: CASSEAMEITDTQYF; CDR3nt: TGTGCCAGCAGTGAAGCCATGGAGATCACAGATACGCAGTATTTT
j_gene: TRBJ2-4; v_gene: TRBV27; abundance: many; d_gene: NA; CDR3aa: CASSFSRDTAKNIQYF; CDR3nt: TGTGCCAGCAGTTTCTCCAGGGATACGGCCAAAAACATTCAGTACTTC
j_gene: TRBJ1-5; v_gene: TRBV6-5; abundance: many; d_gene: NA; CDR3aa: CASSYSSLGQPQHF; CDR3nt: TGTGCCAGCAGTTACTCGTCCTTGGGGCAGCCCCAGCATTTT
j_gene: TRBJ2-7; v_gene: TRBV6-5; abundance: many; d_gene: TRBD1; CDR3aa: CASSTGQGGYEQYF; CDR3nt: TGTGCCAGCAGTACGGGACAGGGGGGATACGAGCAGTACTTC
j_gene: TRBJ1-6; v_gene: TRBV6-6; abundance: few; d_gene: NA; CDR3aa: CASSYGSYNSPLHF; CDR3nt: TGTGCCAGCAGTTACGGCAGTTATAATTCACCCCTCCACTTT
j_gene: TRBJ1-4; v_gene: TRBV14; abundance: many; d_gene: NA; CDR3aa: CASSQEFPVANEKLFF; CDR3nt: TGTGCCAGCAGCCAAGAATTCCCCGTGGCTAATGAAAAACTGTTTTTT
j_gene: TRBJ2-7; v_gene: TRBV7-2; abundance: many; d_gene: TRBD1; CDR3aa: CASSPGQGDNYEQYF; CDR3nt: TGTGCCAGCAGCCCGGGACAGGGGGATAACTACGAGCAGTACTTC
j_gene: TRBJ2-3; v_gene: TRBV5-1; abundance: many; d_gene: NA; CDR3aa: CASSSAAAYSTDTQYF; CDR3nt: TGCGCCAGCAGCTCCGCGGCGGCTTATAGCACAGATACGCAGTATTTT
j_gene: TRBJ2-7; v_gene: TRBV18; abundance: NA; d_gene: TRBD1; CDR3aa: CASSPRDSVDEQYF; CDR3nt: TGTGCCAGCTCACCTAGGGACAGTGTAGATGAGCAGTACTTC
j_gene: TRBJ2-5; v_gene: TRBV11-2; abundance: many; d_gene: NA; CDR3aa: CASSLIAGSETQYF; CDR3nt: TGTGCCAGCAGCTTAATAGCCGGTTCCGAGACCCAGTACTTC
j_gene: TRBJ2-1; v_gene: TRBV20-1; abundance: few; d_gene: TRBD2; CDR3aa: CSASKLAAYNEQFF; CDR3nt: TGCAGTGCTAGTAAACTAGCGGCCTACAATGAGCAGTTCTTC
j_gene: TRBJ2-7; v_gene: TRBV4-3; abundance: NA; d_gene: NA; CDR3aa: CASSQDGAGYEQYF; CDR3nt: TGCGCCAGCAGCCAAGATGGGGCCGGATACGAGCAGTACTTC
j_gene: TRBJ2-7; v_gene: TRBV20-1; abundance: many; d_gene: TRBD2; CDR3aa: CSALSGGTSYEQYF; CDR3nt: TGCAGTGCCCTTAGCGGGGGGACTTCCTACGAGCAGTACTTC
j_gene: TRBJ2-5; v_gene: TRBV12-3/TRBV12-4; abundance: NA; d_gene: TRBD2; CDR3aa: CASSLIGGGAGTQYF; CDR3nt: TGTGCCAGCAGTTTAATCGGCGGGGGGGCTGGGACCCAGTACTTC